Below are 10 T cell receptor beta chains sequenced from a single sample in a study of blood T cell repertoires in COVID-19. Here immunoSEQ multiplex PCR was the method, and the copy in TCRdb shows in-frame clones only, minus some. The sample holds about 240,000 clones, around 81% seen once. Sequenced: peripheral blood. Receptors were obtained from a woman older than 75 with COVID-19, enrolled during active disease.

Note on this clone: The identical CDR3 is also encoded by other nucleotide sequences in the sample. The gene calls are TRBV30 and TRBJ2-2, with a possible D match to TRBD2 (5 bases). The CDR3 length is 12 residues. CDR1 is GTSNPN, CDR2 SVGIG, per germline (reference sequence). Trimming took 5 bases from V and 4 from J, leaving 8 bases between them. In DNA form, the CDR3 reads TGTGCCTGGTCGCGGGTCACCGGGGAGCTGTTTTTT. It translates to CAWSRVTGELFF.

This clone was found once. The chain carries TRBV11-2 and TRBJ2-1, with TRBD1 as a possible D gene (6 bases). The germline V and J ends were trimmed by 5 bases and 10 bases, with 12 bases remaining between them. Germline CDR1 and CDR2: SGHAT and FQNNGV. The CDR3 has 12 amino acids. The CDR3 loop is CASSHRDGEQFF. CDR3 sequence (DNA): TGTGCCAGCAGCCACAGGGACGGAGAGCAGTTCTTC.

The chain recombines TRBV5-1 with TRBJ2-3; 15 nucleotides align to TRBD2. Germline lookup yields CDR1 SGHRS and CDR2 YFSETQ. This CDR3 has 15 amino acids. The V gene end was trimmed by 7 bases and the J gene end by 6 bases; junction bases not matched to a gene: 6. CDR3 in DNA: TGCGCCAGCGGGGGACTAGCGGGAGGTTCCGATACGCAGTATTTT. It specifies CASGGLAGGSDTQYF. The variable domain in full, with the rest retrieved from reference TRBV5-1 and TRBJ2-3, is KAGVTQTPRYLIKTRGQQVTLSCSPISGHRSVSWYQQTPGQGLQFLFEYFSETQRNKGNFPGRFSGRQFSNSRSEMNVSTLELGDSALYLCASGGLAGGSDTQYFGPGTRLTVL.

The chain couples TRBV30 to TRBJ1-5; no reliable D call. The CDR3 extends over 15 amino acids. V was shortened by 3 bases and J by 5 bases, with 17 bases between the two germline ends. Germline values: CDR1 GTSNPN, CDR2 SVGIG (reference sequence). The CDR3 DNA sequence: TGTGCCTGGAGGGTACAAGGCAGCGTTTATCAGCCCCAGCATTTT. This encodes CAWRVQGSVYQPQHF.

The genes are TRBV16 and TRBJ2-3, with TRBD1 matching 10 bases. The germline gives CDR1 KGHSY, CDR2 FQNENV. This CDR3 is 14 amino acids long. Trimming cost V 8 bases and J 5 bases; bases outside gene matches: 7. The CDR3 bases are TGTGCCAGCTGGGGACAGGGGCGGGGAGATACGCAGTATTTT. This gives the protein CASWGQGRGDTQYF.

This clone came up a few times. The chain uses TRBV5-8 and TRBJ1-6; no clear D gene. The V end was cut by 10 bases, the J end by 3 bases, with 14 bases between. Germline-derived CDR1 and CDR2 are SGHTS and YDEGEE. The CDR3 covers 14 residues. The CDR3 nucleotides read TGTGCCTCCACCCGCAGTTACTATAATTCACCCCTCCACTTT. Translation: CASTRSYYNSPLHF.

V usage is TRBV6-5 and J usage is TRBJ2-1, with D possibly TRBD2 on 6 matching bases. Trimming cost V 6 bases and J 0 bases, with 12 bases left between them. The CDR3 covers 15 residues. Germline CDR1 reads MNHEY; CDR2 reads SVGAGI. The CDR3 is CASRVAASSYNEQFF. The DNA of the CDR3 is TGTGCCAGCAGGGTAGCGGCCAGCTCCTACAATGAGCAGTTCTTC.

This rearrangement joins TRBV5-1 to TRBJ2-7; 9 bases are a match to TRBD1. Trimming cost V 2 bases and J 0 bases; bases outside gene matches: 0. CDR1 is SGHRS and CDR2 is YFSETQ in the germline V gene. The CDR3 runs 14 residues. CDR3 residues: CASSLQGASYEQYF. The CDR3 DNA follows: TGCGCCAGCAGCTTACAGGGGGCCTCCTACGAGCAGTACTTC.

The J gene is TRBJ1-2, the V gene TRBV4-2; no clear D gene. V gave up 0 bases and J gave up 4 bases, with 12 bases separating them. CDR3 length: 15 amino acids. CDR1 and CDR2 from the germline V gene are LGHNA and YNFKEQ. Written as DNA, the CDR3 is TGTGCCAGCAGCCAAGATAACAGTCTGACCTATGGCTACACCTTC. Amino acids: CASSQDNSLTYGYTF.

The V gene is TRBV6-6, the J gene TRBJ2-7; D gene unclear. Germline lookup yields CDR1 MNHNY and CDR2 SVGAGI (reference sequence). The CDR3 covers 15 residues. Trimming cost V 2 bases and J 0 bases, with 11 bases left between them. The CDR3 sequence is CASSYDGGFSYEQYF. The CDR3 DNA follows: TGTGCCAGCAGTTACGACGGCGGATTCTCCTACGAGCAGTACTTC.